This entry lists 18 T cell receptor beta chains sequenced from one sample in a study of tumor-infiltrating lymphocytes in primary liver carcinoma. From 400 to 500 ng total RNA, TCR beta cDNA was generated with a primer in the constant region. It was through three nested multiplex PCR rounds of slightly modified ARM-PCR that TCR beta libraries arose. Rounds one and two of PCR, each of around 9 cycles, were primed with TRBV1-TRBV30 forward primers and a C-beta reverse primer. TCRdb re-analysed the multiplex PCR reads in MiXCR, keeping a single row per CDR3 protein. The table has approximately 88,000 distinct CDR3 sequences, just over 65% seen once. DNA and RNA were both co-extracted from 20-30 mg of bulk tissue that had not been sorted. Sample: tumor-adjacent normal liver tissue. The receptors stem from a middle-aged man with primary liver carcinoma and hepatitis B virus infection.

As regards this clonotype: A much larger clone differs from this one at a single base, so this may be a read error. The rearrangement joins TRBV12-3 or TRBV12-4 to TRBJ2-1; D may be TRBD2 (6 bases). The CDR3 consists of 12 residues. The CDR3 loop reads CANSYGGNEQFF. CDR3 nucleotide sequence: TGTGCCAACAGTTACGGGGGCAATGAGCAGTTCTTC.

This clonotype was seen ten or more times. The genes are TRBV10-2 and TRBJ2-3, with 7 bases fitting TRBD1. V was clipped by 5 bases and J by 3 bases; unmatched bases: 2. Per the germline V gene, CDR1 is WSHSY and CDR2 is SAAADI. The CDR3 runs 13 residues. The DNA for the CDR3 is TGCGCCAGCAGTTGGGACAGAACAGATACGCAGTATTTT. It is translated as CASSWDRTDTQYF.

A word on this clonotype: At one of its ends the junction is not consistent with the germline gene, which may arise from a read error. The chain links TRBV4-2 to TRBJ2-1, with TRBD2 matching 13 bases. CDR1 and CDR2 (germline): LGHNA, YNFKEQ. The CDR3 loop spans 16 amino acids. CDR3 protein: CASSVTGTSGDNEEFF. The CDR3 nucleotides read TGCGCCAGCAGCGTAACCGGGACTAGCGGGGACAACGAGGAGTTCTTC.

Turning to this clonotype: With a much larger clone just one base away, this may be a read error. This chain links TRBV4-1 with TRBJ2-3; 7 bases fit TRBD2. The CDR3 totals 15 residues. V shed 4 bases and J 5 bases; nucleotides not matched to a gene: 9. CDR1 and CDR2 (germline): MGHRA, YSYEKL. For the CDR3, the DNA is TGCGCCAGCAGCCGGGGTGCGGGAGAGAGAGATACGCAGTATTTT. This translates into CASSRGAGERDTQYF.

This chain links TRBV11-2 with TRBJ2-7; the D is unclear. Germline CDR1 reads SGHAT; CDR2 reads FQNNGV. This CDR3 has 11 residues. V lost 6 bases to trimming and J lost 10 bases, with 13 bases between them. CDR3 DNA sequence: TGTGCCAGCAGTTTGAGCGTCGACCAGTACTTC. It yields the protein CASSLSVDQYF.

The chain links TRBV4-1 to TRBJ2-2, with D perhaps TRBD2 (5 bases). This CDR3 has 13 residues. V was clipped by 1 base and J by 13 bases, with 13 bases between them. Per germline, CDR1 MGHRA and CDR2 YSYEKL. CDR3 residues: CASSQGQGGLLFF. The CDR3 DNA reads TGCGCCAGCAGCCAAGGGCAAGGCGGGCTGCTGTTTTTT.

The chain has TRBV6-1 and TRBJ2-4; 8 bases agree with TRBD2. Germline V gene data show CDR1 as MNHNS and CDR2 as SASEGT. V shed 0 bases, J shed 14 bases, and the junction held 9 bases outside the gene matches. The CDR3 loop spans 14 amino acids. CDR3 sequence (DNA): TGTGCCAGCAGTGAAGCCGGGACTAGGAACATCAAGTACTTC. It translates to CASSEAGTRNIKYF.

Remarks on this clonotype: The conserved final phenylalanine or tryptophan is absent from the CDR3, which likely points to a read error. CDR3 sequence (DNA): TGTGCCAGTAGCTTAGTAGCGGGGAGCAATCAGCCCCAGCATTCT. Translated: CASSLVAGSNQPQHS. The chain combines TRBV11-2 with TRBJ1-5, with unresolved D. The CDR3 sequence is 15 residues long. Per germline, CDR1 SGHAT and CDR2 FQNNGV.

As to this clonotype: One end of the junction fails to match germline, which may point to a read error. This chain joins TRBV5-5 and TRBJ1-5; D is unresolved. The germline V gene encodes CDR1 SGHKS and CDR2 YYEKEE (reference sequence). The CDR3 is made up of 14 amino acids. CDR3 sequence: CASSLHSSNQLQHF. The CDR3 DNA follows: TGTGCCAGCAGCTTGCATTCTAGCAATCAGCTCCAGCATTTT.

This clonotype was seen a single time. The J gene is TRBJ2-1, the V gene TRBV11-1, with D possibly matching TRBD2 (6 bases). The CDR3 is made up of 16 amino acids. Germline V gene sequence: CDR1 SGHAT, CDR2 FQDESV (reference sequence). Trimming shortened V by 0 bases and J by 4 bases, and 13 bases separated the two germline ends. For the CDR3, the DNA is TGTGCCAGCAGCTTAGCGCGGGGAAGGCTTTACAATGAGCAGTTCTTC. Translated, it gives CASSLARGRLYNEQFF.

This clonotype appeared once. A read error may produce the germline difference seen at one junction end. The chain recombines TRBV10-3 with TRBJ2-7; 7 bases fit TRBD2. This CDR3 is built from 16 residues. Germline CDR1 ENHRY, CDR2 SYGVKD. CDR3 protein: CAISYTGTNELYEQYF. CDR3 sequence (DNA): TGTGCCATCAGTTATACCGGGACTAACGAACTTTACGAGCAATACTTC.

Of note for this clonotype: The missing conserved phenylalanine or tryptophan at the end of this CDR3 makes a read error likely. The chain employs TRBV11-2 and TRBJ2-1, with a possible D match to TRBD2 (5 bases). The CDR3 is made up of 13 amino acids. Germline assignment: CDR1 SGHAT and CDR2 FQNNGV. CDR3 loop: CRSSLEVGAEQFS. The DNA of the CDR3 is TGTCGCAGCAGCTTAGAGGTGGGAGCTGAGCAGTTCTCC.

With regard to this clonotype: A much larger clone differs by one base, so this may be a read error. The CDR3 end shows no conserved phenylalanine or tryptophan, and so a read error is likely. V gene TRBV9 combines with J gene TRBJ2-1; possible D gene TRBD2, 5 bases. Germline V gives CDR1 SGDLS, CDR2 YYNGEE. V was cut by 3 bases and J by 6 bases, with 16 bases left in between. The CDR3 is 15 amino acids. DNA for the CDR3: TGTGCCAGCAGCGCCTCACAGCGGAACTCCAATGAGCAGTTCTCC. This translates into CASSASQRNSNEQFS.

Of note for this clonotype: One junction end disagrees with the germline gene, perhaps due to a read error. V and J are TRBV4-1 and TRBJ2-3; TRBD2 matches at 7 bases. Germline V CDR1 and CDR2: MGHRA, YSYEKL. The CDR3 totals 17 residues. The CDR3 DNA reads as TGCGCCAACAACCCGTCAGTCGGCGGGAGTATTGGAGATATGCAGTATTTT. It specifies CANNPSVGGSIGDMQYF.

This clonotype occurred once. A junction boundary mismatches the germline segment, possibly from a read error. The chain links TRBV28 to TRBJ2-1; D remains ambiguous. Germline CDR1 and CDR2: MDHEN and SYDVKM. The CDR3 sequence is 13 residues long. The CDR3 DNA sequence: TGTGCCAGTGCCCTGTGGGCCTACAATGGGCAGTTCTTC. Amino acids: CASALWAYNGQFF.

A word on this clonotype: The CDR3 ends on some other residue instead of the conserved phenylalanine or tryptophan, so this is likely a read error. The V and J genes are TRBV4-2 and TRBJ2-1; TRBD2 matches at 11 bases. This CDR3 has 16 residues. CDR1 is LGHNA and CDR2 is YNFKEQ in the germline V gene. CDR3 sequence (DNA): TGTGTCAGCAGCCCGACTAGCGGGATCTCCTACAACGAGCAGTTCCTC. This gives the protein CVSSPTSGISYNEQFL.

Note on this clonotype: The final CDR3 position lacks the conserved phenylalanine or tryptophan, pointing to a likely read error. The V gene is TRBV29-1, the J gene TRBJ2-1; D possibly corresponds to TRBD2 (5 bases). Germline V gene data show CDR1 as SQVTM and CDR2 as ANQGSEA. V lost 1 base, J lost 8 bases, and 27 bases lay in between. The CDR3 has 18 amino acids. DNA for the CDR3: TGCAGCGTTGAAGTCTTCCACCCCGGGGATTCCCTAGACGATGAGCAGTTCTTA. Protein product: CSVEVFHPGDSLDDEQFL.

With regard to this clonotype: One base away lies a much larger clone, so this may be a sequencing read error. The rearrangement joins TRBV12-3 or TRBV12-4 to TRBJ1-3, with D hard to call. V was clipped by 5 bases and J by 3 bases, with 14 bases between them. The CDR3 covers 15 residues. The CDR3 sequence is CASSPLRPFGNTIYF. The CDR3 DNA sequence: TGTGCCAGCAGTCCCCTCCGTCCATTTGGAAACACCATATATTTT.